This TCR beta chain was found in a study of regulatory T cells in long-lasting Graves disease. This clonotype was detected a few times. The antigen remains undetermined. This CDR3 is built from 16 residues. CDR1 is ENHRY, CDR2 SYGVKD, per germline. Losses at the gene ends were 3 bases for V and 5 bases for J; bases not matched to a gene: 7. Arm-PCR of CDR3 regions and iRepertoire HTBI primers were used to build TCR beta libraries. TCRdb re-derived calls from the multiplex PCR reads in MiXCR, one entry per CDR3 protein. Of about 320,000 distinct CDR3 sequences listed, 18% were seen once; the top ten hold around 36%. Documented time point: newly diagnosed GD, antithyroid drugs for less than 3 months. The TCR library used RNA extracted from PBMCs. Findings of the study overall: Persistent disease preferred TRBV28, TRBJ1-2 and TRBJ2-5; new disease, TRBV20-1 and TRBJ2-1.

This TCR was sampled from a female donor with Graves disease. J is TRBJ1-5 and V is TRBV10-3, with 10 nucleotides matching TRBD1. The source material was peripheral blood mononuclear cells (PBMCs), sampled at new diagnosis, from a patient treated with antithyroid drugs. The CDR3 nucleotides are TGTGCCATCAGTGACCCCGACAGGGGGCCCCATCAGCCCCAGCATTTT. Translating gives CAISDPDRGPHQPQHF.